What follows are 19 T cell receptor beta chains derived from one specimen sequenced in a study of tumor and adjacent non-tumor tissue in lung cancer. RNA was extracted from bulk tissue without any cell sorting. Three rounds of nested PCR, following a modified ARM-PCR protocol, produced the TCRbeta library. TCRdb passed the multiplex PCR reads through MiXCR, listing each CDR3 protein once. The sample yields 70,000 to 90,000 distinct CDR3 sequences, around 74% seen once. What was sequenced was lung tumor tissue. The receptors here all came from a woman aged 45 to 65 with non-small cell lung cancer.

Notes on this clonotype: A much bigger clone sits one base away, suggesting this may be a read error. V gene TRBV10-3 combines with J gene TRBJ2-2, with 8 bases that match TRBD2. CDR3 length: 16 residues. The germline gives CDR1 ENHRY, CDR2 SYGVKD. Written as DNA, the CDR3 is TGTGTCATCAAGGCGGGAGGCCCCGGGAACACCGGGGAGCTGTTTTTT. This translates into CVIKAGGPGNTGELFF.

On this clonotype itself: The junction departs from the called germline gene at one end, perhaps through a read error. This rearrangement joins TRBV11-1 to TRBJ2-2; the match to TRBD2 covers 8 bases. The CDR3 contains 18 residues. Germline CDR1 is SGHAT and CDR2 is FQDESV (reference sequence). CDR3 in DNA: TGTACCAACAGCGTAGCTATCAGCGGGAGTTACCACACCGGAGAGCTGTTTTTT. Translation: CTNSVAISGSYHTGELFF. The complete variable domain, with remaining parts taken from reference TRBV11-1 and TRBJ2-2, reads EAEVAQSPRYKITEKSQAVAFWCDPISGHATLYWYRQILGQGPELLVQFQDESVVDDSQLPKDRFSAERLKGVDSTLKIQPAELGDSAMYLCTNSVAISGSYHTGELFFGEGSRLTVL.

This clonotype came up once. The conserved phenylalanine or tryptophan is not found at the CDR3 terminus, so this likely reflects a read error. It is unclear where the CDR3 begins or ends on the DNA, so no DNA is shown, and the CDR3 is as TCRdb lists it. The chain has TRBV11-2 and TRBJ2-6; the listed D gene, TRBD2, was not tested against the DNA. Germline V gene data show CDR1 as SGHAT and CDR2 as FQNNGV. Counting both end residues, the CDR3 totals 17 amino acids. The CDR3 loop is CASSFEGGGFGANVLIS.

Regarding this clonotype: The conserved phenylalanine or tryptophan is not found at the CDR3 terminus, so this likely reflects a read error. The chain links TRBV10-3 to TRBJ1-2; unclear D gene. Germline CDR1 and CDR2: ENHRY and SYGVKD. The CDR3 contains 13 residues. The ends were cut back, 0 bases at V and 1 base at J, with 3 bases in the middle. The CDR3 here is CAISESYNYGYTI. The DNA of the CDR3 is TGTGCCATCAGTGAGTCTTATAACTATGGCTACACCATT.

A remark on this clonotype: The CDR3 does not close with the conserved phenylalanine or tryptophan, likely indicating a read error. The chain carries TRBV6-5 and TRBJ2-7; 9 bases agree with TRBD2. V was pared by 4 bases and J by 6 bases, with 13 bases of the junction left unmatched. The germline CDR1 and CDR2 sequences are MNHEY and SVGAGI. The CDR3 has 16 amino acids. The CDR3 sequence: CASSSWTSERLCEQYL. Here the CDR3 DNA reads TGTGCCAGCAGTTCCTGGACTAGCGAAAGATTATGCGAGCAGTACCTC.

Details on this clonotype: The CDR3 does not close with the conserved phenylalanine or tryptophan, likely indicating a read error. The chain recombines TRBV5-1 with TRBJ2-7; no firm D call. Germline V gene data show CDR1 as SGHRS and CDR2 as YFSETQ. Trimming stripped 2 bases from V and 1 base from J, with 10 bases between. The CDR3 loop spans 14 amino acids. CDR3 sequence reads: CASSFSAPSYEQYS. CDR3 nucleotides: TGCGCCAGCAGCTTCTCAGCGCCTTCCTACGAGCAGTACTCC.

The chain uses TRBV4-1 and TRBJ2-1; TRBD2 might be the D (6 bases). CDR3 length equals 19 residues. CDR1 is MGHRA, CDR2 YSYEKL, per germline. With 7 bases removed from V and 0 bases from J, the gap between germline ends came to 25 bases. DNA of the CDR3: TGCGCCAGCAACCCGGGACTTGCTCGGGTTCGAGGCTCCTACAATGAGCAGTTCTTC. It codes for CASNPGLARVRGSYNEQFF.

On this clonotype itself: The CDR3 end shows no conserved phenylalanine or tryptophan, and so a read error is likely. The chain uses TRBV11-3 and TRBJ2-4, with TRBD1 as a possible D gene (6 bases). CDR3 size: 14 residues. Per germline, CDR1 SGHNT and CDR2 YENEEA. Here the CDR3 DNA reads TGCGCCAGCAGCTCAACTGGGGAAGGGGGCATTCAGTACCTC. Protein: CASSSTGEGGIQYL.

About this clonotype: The conserved phenylalanine or tryptophan normally closing the CDR3 is absent here, so this likely arose from a read error. V gene TRBV6-1 combines with J gene TRBJ2-7, with D unresolved. With 8 bases removed from V and 6 bases from J, the gap between germline ends came to 11 bases. The CDR3 is 11 residues long. The germline gives CDR1 MNHNS, CDR2 SASEGT. The CDR3: CASGGQVEQYY. CDR3 bases: TGTGCCAGCGGTGGCCAGGTCGAGCAGTACTAC.

The chain combines TRBV7-8 with TRBJ1-5; 8 bases are a match to TRBD1. CDR3 length: 18 amino acids. Germline values: CDR1 SGHVS, CDR2 FQNEAQ. V lost 4 bases and J lost 0; bases outside the gene matches: 11. In nucleotides, the CDR3 is TGTGCCAGCAGCTACCGACAGGGGAGGGGACATAGCAATCAGCCCCAGCATTTT. Translating gives CASSYRQGRGHSNQPQHF.

A remark on this clonotype: The junction does not match germline at one end; this may be a read error. The V and J genes are TRBV5-4 and TRBJ1-2, with D unresolved. CDR1 and CDR2 (germline): SGHNT, YYREEE (reference sequence). The CDR3 consists of 13 residues. CDR3 amino acids: CTSRPGTIYGYTF. CDR3 bases: TGTACCAGCAGGCCTGGTACAATCTATGGCTACACCTTC.

With respect to this clonotype: A much larger clone sits a single nucleotide away, making a read error possible. Because it lacks the conserved phenylalanine or tryptophan at the end, this CDR3 is likely a read error. The rearrangement links TRBV12-3 or TRBV12-4 to TRBJ1-6; no reliable D call. This CDR3 has 12 amino acids. Deletions cut 3 bases from V and 9 bases from J, with 6 bases between. CDR3 residues: CASSLLGSPLHY. The CDR3 DNA sequence: TGTGCCAGCAGTTTGTTAGGTTCACCCCTCCACTAT.

Turning to this clonotype: This may be a read error: a much more frequent sequence differs by one nucleotide. The chain links TRBV20-1 to TRBJ2-2; the match to TRBD1 covers 8 bases. The CDR3 length is 14 residues. Germline CDR1 and CDR2: DFQATT and SNEGSKA (reference sequence). The CDR3 here is CTARTDRATGGLFF. DNA for the CDR3: TGCACTGCTAGAACGGACAGGGCGACCGGGGGGCTGTTTTTT.

This clonotype was seen many times. The gene calls are TRBV6-4 and TRBJ2-1; 8 bases agree with TRBD2. This CDR3 is built from 17 residues. The germline V gene has CDR1 MRHNA and CDR2 SNTAGT. Losses at the gene ends were 0 bases for V and 6 bases for J; bases not matched to a gene: 10. Written as DNA, the CDR3 is TGTGCCAGCAGTGACTCTTTCAGCGGGAGTGGCGTCAATGAGCAGTTCTTC. Residues: CASSDSFSGSGVNEQFF.

The chain joins TRBV10-3 to TRBJ1-5, with TRBD1 as a possible D gene (5 bases). The germline V and J ends were trimmed by 8 bases and 7 bases, with 18 bases remaining between them. The germline gives CDR1 ENHRY, CDR2 SYGVKD. This CDR3 region has 14 residues. The CDR3 sequence: CAIEGQGVEQPQHF. The DNA of the CDR3 is TGTGCCATCGAAGGACAAGGGGTGGAACAGCCCCAGCATTTT.

This clonotype has more than one count but fewer than ten. At one end the junction does not follow the germline gene, possibly because of a read error. The rearrangement links TRBV20-1 to TRBJ2-7, with no clear D. The length of the CDR3 is 13 residues. Germline CDR1 DFQATT, CDR2 SNEGSKA (reference sequence). The CDR3 DNA is TGCAGTGCTAGAGATACCACTGGCTACGAGCGGTACTTC. It encodes CSARDTTGYERYF.

In this sample, this clonotype turned up once. A junction boundary mismatches the germline segment, possibly from a read error. The rearrangement uses TRBV11-1 and TRBJ1-1, with D unresolved. CDR1 and CDR2 (germline): SGHAT, FQDESV (reference sequence). The CDR3 totals 13 residues. The CDR3 region has the DNA TGTACCAGCAGCAGTGGTTTCGACACTGAAGCTTTCTTT. It translates to CTSSSGFDTEAFF.

The V call is TRBV12-3 or TRBV12-4, the J call TRBJ2-3, with 10 bases matching TRBD2. The CDR3 totals 16 residues. Germline trimming cut 4 bases from V and 6 bases from J; bases unmatched to any gene: 10. CDR3 nucleotides: TGTGCCAGCAGTTGGGCTAGCGGGAGTGGTGGTGATACGCAGTATTTT. Translated: CASSWASGSGGDTQYF.

Comment on this clonotype: A much larger clonotype is one base distant, so this may be a read error. V gene TRBV20-1 combines with J gene TRBJ1-2; D may be TRBD1 (5 bases). The CDR3 runs to 15 residues. Germline loops: CDR1 DFQATT, CDR2 SNEGSKA (reference sequence). In DNA, the CDR3 is TGCAGTGCTAGAGAACCGGGGACCCCCAACTATGGCCACACCTTC. As protein: CSAREPGTPNYGHTF.